One and the same sample provided the 18 T cell receptor beta chains below, sequenced in a study of shared clonotypes between healthy human individuals. Assay used: immunoSEQ multiplex PCR; TCRdb lists only in-frame clones, some missing. This table has 2 million to 2.5 million clones, approximately 94% appearing once. Sequenced input: naive CD4+ T cells sorted from blood. The subset: CD45RA+ positively selected. The receptors were gathered from a man aged 18-30 years in good health.

The chain has TRBV7-2 and TRBJ1-4; D remains ambiguous. Trimming stripped 4 bases from V and 2 bases from J, with 14 bases between. CDR3 length: 16 amino acids. Germline V gene lookup returns CDR1 SGHTA and CDR2 FQGNSA. This CDR3 is CASSSQVTSTNEKLFF. The CDR3 bases are TGTGCCAGCAGCTCCCAAGTGACATCCACTAATGAAAAACTGTTTTTT.

This clone occurred a few times. The chain has TRBV15 and TRBJ2-7; possibly TRBD1 for D (6 bases). The CDR3 covers 13 residues. V lost 2 bases and J lost 6, with 11 bases in between. Germline assignment: CDR1 LNHNV and CDR2 YYDKDF (reference sequence). The CDR3 loop reads CATSRNTGTEQYF. The CDR3 DNA reads as TGTGCCACCAGCAGAAATACAGGGACCGAGCAGTACTTC.

The chain employs TRBV7-2 and TRBJ1-5, with D perhaps TRBD1 (5 bases). The CDR3 runs to 14 residues. V was shortened by 5 bases and J by 1 base, with 9 bases between the two germline ends. CDR1 and CDR2 from the germline V gene are SGHTA and FQGNSA. In nucleotides, the CDR3 is TGTGCCAGCAGCCTGACAGTAAGCAATCAGCCCCAGCATTTT. It is translated as CASSLTVSNQPQHF. Full variable domain (outside the CDR3, taken from reference TRBV7-2 and TRBJ1-5): GAGVSQSPSNKVTEKGKDVELRCDPISGHTALYWYRQSLGQGLEFLIYFQGNSAPDKSGLPSDRFSAERTGGSVSTLTIQRTQQEDSAVYLCASSLTVSNQPQHFGDGTRLSIL.

This sequence joins TRBV18 and TRBJ2-5, with TRBD2 as a possible D gene (6 bases). The germline V gene encodes CDR1 KGHSH and CDR2 LQKENI. This CDR3 spans 15 amino acids. The ends were cut back, 2 bases at V and 5 bases at J, with 15 bases in the middle. The CDR3 coding sequence is TGTGCCAGCTCACCAATTCAAGAAGGAGGGGAGACCCAGTACTTC. As protein: CASSPIQEGGETQYF.

The chain is built from TRBV6-4 and TRBJ1-5; 7 bases agree with TRBD1. The V and J ends lost 9 bases and 4 bases, in that order; junction bases with no gene match: 0. The CDR3 contains 11 residues. The germline V gene has CDR1 MRHNA and CDR2 SNTAGT. The CDR3 here is CARQGNQPQHF. CDR3 bases: TGTGCCAGACAGGGGAATCAGCCCCAGCATTTT.

A note on this clone: Other DNA sequences in the same sample also yield this CDR3. This chain connects TRBV7-2 to TRBJ1-5; D gene unclear. Germline V CDR1 and CDR2: SGHTA, FQGNSA. The CDR3 has 13 amino acids. Deletions cut 1 base from V and 5 bases from J, with 6 bases between. The CDR3 DNA reads as TGTGCCAGCAGCTTAGGTGGGGATCAGCCCCAGCATTTT. Its translation: CASSLGGDQPQHF.

The chain employs TRBV6-5 and TRBJ2-7; the match to TRBD2 covers 7 bases. The length of the CDR3 is 13 residues. From germline, CDR1 is MNHEY and CDR2 SVGAGI. After removal of 6 bases from V and 6 bases from J, the junction contained 8 bases not matched to a gene. DNA of the CDR3: TGTGCCAGCAGGATGGGACTACACCGCGAGCAGTACTTC. Encoded protein: CASRMGLHREQYF.

The chain combines TRBV5-6 with TRBJ2-7; perhaps TRBD1 as D (6 bases). This CDR3 has 13 amino acids. Per the germline V gene, CDR1 is SGHDT and CDR2 is YYEEEE. V dropped 5 bases and J dropped 10 bases, with 19 bases sitting between them. The CDR3 DNA is TGTGCCAGCAGTACCGGGACACTTCTAGATCAGTACTTC. Translating gives CASSTGTLLDQYF. Full variable domain (remainder filled in from reference TRBV5-6 and TRBJ2-7): DAGVTQSPTHLIKTRGQQVTLRCSPKSGHDTVSWYQQALGQGPQFIFQYYEEEERQRGNFPDRFSGHQFPNYSSELNVNALLLGDSALYLCASSTGTLLDQYFGPGTRLTVT.

V gene TRBV19 combines with J gene TRBJ1-3; a weak D match, TRBD1 (6 bases). Trimming cost V 5 bases and J 0 bases, with 17 bases left between them. CDR1 is LNHDA, CDR2 SQIVND, per germline (reference sequence). The CDR3 is 17 amino acids. The CDR3 nucleotides read TGTGCCAGTAGTCCGTGGTCGGGGGGCCGCTCTGGAAACACCATATATTTT. It encodes CASSPWSGGRSGNTIYF.

V gene TRBV5-1 combines with J gene TRBJ2-5; D could derive from TRBD1 or TRBD2 (5 bases each). The CDR3 has 14 amino acids. V was shortened by 3 bases and J by 1 base, with 10 bases between the two germline ends. Germline V gene data show CDR1 as SGHRS and CDR2 as YFSETQ. CDR3 DNA: TGCGCCAGCAGCTGGGGACCCATCCAAGAGACCCAGTACTTC. It is translated as CASSWGPIQETQYF.

This sequence joins TRBV10-3 and TRBJ2-1, with TRBD1 as a possible D gene (5 bases). V was cut by 6 bases and J by 5 bases, with 11 bases left in between. Germline lookup yields CDR1 ENHRY and CDR2 SYGVKD. This CDR3 has 13 amino acids. The CDR3 sequence: CAIRMTEDNEQFF. The CDR3 nucleotides are TGTGCCATCAGGATGACAGAAGACAATGAGCAGTTCTTC.

The V and J genes are TRBV7-9 and TRBJ1-5; no clear D gene. The CDR3 runs to 14 residues. Trimming took off 5 bases at V and 7 bases at J, with 15 bases between the two ends. CDR1 SEHNR and CDR2 FQNEAQ come from the germline V gene (reference sequence). CDR3 coding DNA: TGTGCCAGCAGCCTACCGAACCTCGGACAGCCCCAGCATTTT. This translates into CASSLPNLGQPQHF.

J is TRBJ1-2 and V is TRBV6-1, with D possibly matching TRBD1 (5 bases). CDR3 length equals 15 residues. The V end lost 4 bases, the J end lost 8 bases, and 20 bases lay between the germline ends. Germline CDR1 MNHNS, CDR2 SASEGT. The CDR3 is CASSGDAYLGRGYTF. The CDR3 DNA follows: TGTGCCAGCAGTGGGGACGCATACCTGGGGCGCGGCTACACCTTC.

Note on this clone: Compared with germline, one end of the junction differs, possibly owing to a read error. This sequence joins TRBV7-8 and TRBJ1-4; TRBD1 might be the D (6 bases). CDR1 and CDR2 (germline): SGHVS, FQNEAQ. This CDR3 region has 15 residues. The CDR3 loop is CASSLAGGVGEKLFF. DNA of the CDR3: TGTGCCAGCAGCCTAGCGGGGGGCGTTGGTGAAAAACTGTTTTTT.

J is TRBJ1-2 and V is TRBV30; 8 nucleotides align to TRBD1. Germline V gene lookup returns CDR1 GTSNPN and CDR2 SVGIG (reference sequence). V trimming: 4 bases; J trimming: 7 bases; junction bases outside the gene matches: 8. The CDR3 loop spans 13 amino acids. This CDR3 reads CAWKGQGAFGYTF. The CDR3 DNA sequence: TGTGCCTGGAAAGGCCAGGGGGCCTTTGGCTACACCTTC.

The chain links TRBV2 to TRBJ1-6; the match to TRBD1 covers 11 bases. J lost 0 bases, V lost 6 bases, and 1 base had no gene match. CDR1 is SNHLY and CDR2 is FYNNEI in the germline V gene. This CDR3 has 16 residues. CDR3 region: CASRGTGGSYNSPLHF. The DNA for the CDR3 is TGTGCCAGCAGGGGGACAGGGGGCTCCTATAATTCACCCCTCCACTTT. Using reference TRBV2 and TRBJ1-6 for the parts outside the CDR3, the full variable domain is EPEVTQTPSHQVTQMGQEVILRCVPISNHLYFYWYRQILGQKVEFLVSFYNNEISEKSEIFDDQFSVERPDGSNFTLKIRSTKLEDSAMYFCASRGTGGSYNSPLHFGNGTRLTVT.

The V and J genes are TRBV6-6 and TRBJ2-7; D ambiguous. Per germline, CDR1 MNHNY and CDR2 SVGAGI (reference sequence). V lost 8 bases and J lost 4, with 9 bases in between. This CDR3 is built from 11 residues. Here the CDR3 DNA reads TGTGCCAGCGGTGGCTGGTACGAGCAGTACTTC. Protein product: CASGGWYEQYF.

Details on this clone: Other DNA sequences in this sample translate to the same CDR3. This chain links TRBV18 with TRBJ2-7, with TRBD2 identical over 11 bases. Germline V gene data show CDR1 as KGHSH and CDR2 as LQKENI. Trimming removed 6 bases from V and 3 bases from J; junction bases left unmatched: 7. The CDR3 length is 15 residues. DNA for the CDR3: TGTGCCAGCTCTCATACTAGCGGGAGTGGCTACGAGCAGTACTTC. The encoded protein is CASSHTSGSGYEQYF. The full variable domain, its missing parts supplied by reference TRBV18 and TRBJ2-7, is NAGVMQNPRHLVRRRGQEARLRCSPMKGHSHVYWYRQLPEEGLKFMVYLQKENIIDESGMPKERFSAEFPKEGPSILRIQQVVRGDSAAYFCASSHTSGSGYEQYFGPGTRLTVT.